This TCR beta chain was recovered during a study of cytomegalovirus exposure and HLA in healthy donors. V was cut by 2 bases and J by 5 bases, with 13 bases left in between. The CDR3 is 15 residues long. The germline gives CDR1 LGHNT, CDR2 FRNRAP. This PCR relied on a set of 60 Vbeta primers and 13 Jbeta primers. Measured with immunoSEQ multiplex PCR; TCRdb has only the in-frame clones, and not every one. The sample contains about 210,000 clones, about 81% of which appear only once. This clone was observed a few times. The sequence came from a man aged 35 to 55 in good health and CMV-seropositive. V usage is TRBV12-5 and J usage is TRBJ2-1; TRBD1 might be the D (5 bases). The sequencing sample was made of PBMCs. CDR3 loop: CASGLYGARDNEQFF. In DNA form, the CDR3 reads TGTGCTAGTGGTTTGTATGGGGCCCGGGACAATGAGCAGTTCTTC. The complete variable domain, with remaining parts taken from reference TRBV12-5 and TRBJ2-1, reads DARVTQTPRHKVTEMGQEVTMRCQPILGHNTVFWYRQTMMQGLELLAYFRNRAPLDDSGMPKDRFSAEMPDATLATLKIQPSEPRDSAVYFCASGLYGARDNEQFFGPGTRLTVL.